Listed below are T cell receptor beta chains from one sample, sequenced in a study of blood T cell repertoires in COVID-19. This table comes from immunoSEQ multiplex PCR, and its TCRdb copy is limited to in-frame clones, with some not included. Among 80,000 to 90,000 clones listed, roughly 80% were seen once. Sequenced sample: peripheral blood. The receptors derive from an older man with acute or convalescent COVID-19. The CDR3 runs from the conserved cysteine through the conserved F or W. The D gene is left open where the match is weak. Size is stated for part of the rows, as once, few or many counts, or as a class when the clone is expanded.

CDR3nt	CDR3aa	d_gene	v_gene	j_gene	abundance
TGTGCCAGCAGTGAACGGGACTCCTGGCAGCCCCAGCATTTT	CASSERDSWQPQHF	-	TRBV2	TRBJ1-5	-
TGCGCCAGCAGCCAAATGACTAGCGGGGGAACAGATACGCAGTATTTT	CASSQMTSGGTDTQYF	TRBD2	TRBV4-1	TRBJ2-3	once
TGTGCCATCAGTGCGGCAGGGTCCTCTTACGAGCAGTACTTC	CAISAAGSSYEQYF	-	TRBV10-3	TRBJ2-7	-
TGTGCCAGTAGCCCAGGGGTTGGTTTATCAGATACGCAGTATTTT	CASSPGVGLSDTQYF	-	TRBV19	TRBJ2-3	few
TGTGCCAGCAGTTACTGGGGGGGGTCCACAGATACGCAGTATTTT	CASSYWGGSTDTQYF	TRBD2	TRBV6-2/TRBV6-3	TRBJ2-3	-
TGTGCCAGCGCCTACCGGGACAGGGAACAGCCCCAGCATTTT	CASAYRDREQPQHF	TRBD1	TRBV6-6	TRBJ1-5	-
TGCAGCGTTGAAGTGGCAGGGGTCCTCTACGAGCAGTACTTC	CSVEVAGVLYEQYF	-	TRBV29-1	TRBJ2-7	-
TGTGCCAGCAGTTTCCTAGCCGGTACAGATACGCAGTATTTT	CASSFLAGTDTQYF	-	TRBV28	TRBJ2-3	-
TGTGCCAGCACCCCTTTTTCGGGGTATGGCTACACCTTC	CASTPFSGYGYTF	-	TRBV7-2	TRBJ1-2	-
TGTGCCAGCCAGGGCTATCAGCCCCAGCATTTT	CASQGYQPQHF	-	TRBV6-5	TRBJ1-5	-
TGCGCCAGCAGCCACCTACTTCAGGCGGGTGGAAACACCATATATTTT	CASSHLLQAGGNTIYF	-	TRBV4-1	TRBJ1-3	-
TGTGCCAGCAGCCGGGGACAGGCGGACTATGGCTACACCTTC	CASSRGQADYGYTF	TRBD1	TRBV6-5	TRBJ1-2	-